This note documents a single T cell receptor beta chain sequence. The assay was immunoSEQ multiplex PCR, and TCRdb's table has in-frame clones only and misses some. Among tens of thousands of clones listed, about 80% were seen once. These data originate in a study of blood T cell repertoires in COVID-19. The receptor's source is a woman between 50 and 59 years old with acute or convalescent COVID-19. The sequencing sample was made of peripheral blood.

The CDR3 sequence: CATSREPGQSEAFF. CDR3 nucleotide sequence: TGTGCCACCAGCAGGGAACCGGGACAGAGTGAAGCTTTCTTT. V and J are TRBV15 and TRBJ1-1, with 7 bases lining up with TRBD1. Unmatched junction bases numbered 8, after V lost 3 bases and J lost 7 bases. This CDR3 spans 14 amino acids. Germline CDR1 and CDR2: LNHNV and YYDKDF (reference sequence).